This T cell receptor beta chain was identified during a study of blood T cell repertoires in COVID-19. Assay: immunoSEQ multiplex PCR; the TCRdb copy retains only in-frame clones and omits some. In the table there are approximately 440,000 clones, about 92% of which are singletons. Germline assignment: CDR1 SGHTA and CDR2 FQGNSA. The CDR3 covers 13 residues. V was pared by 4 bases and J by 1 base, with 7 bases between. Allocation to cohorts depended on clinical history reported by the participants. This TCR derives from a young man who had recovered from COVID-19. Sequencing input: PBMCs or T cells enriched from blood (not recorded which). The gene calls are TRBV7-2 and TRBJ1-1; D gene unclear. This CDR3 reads CASSWWQNTEAFF. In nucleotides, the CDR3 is TGTGCCAGCAGCTGGTGGCAGAACACTGAAGCTTTCTTT.